This T cell receptor beta chain is from a study of blood T cell repertoires in COVID-19. Looking at the study overall: PBMCs, B-cell-depleted T cells, or T cells provided the cDNA or gDNA that made up the material.

In the source study's methods: From reference gene primer amplification, estimates of nucleated cell counts were derived. The repertoire was sequenced with immunoSEQ multiplex PCR; TCRdb's copy has only in-frame clones and lacks some. The DNA was the basis for D and trimming; V, J and clone size are from that table. The sample records 150,000 to 200,000 clones, over 75% being singletons. CDR3 length: 12 amino acids. Germline values: CDR1 MNHEY, CDR2 SVGAGI. V lost 7 bases to trimming and J lost 6 bases, with 12 bases between them. This TCR was sampled from a human donor in a cohort sampled during active COVID-19. The chain employs TRBV6-5 and TRBJ1-2; a possible D gene is TRBD1 (5 bases). The specimen sequenced was peripheral blood. The CDR3 spells CASKNFRDGYTF. CDR3 coding DNA: TGTGCCAGCAAGAACTTCAGGGATGGCTACACCTTC.